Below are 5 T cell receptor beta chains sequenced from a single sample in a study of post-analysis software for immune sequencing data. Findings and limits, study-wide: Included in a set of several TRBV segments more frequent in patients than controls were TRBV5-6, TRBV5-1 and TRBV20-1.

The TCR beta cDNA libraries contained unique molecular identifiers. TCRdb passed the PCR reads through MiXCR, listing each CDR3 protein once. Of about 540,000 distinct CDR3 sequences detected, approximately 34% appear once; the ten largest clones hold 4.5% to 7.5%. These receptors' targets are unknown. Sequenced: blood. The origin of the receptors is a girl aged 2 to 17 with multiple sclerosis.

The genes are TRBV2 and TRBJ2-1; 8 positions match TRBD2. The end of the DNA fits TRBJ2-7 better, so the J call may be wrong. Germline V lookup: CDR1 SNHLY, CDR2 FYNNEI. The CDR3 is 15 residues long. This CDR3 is CASKGERGPYNEQYF. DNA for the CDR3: TGTGCCAGCAAGGGGGAGCGGGGGCCCTACAATGAGCAGTACTTC.

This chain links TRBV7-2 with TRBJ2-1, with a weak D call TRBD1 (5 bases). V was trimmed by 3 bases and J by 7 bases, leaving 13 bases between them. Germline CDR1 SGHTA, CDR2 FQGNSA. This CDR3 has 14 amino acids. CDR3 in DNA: TGTGCCAGCAGCTTGGTATCAGGGCGTAATGAGCAGTTCTTC. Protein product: CASSLVSGRNEQFF.

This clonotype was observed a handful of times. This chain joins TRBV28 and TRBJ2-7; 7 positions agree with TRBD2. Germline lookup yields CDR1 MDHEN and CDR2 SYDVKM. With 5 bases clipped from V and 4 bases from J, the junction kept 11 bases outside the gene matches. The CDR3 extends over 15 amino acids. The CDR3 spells CASSPPRGGGYEQYF. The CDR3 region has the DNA TGTGCCAGCAGTCCCCCGAGGGGCGGGGGATACGAGCAGTACTTC.

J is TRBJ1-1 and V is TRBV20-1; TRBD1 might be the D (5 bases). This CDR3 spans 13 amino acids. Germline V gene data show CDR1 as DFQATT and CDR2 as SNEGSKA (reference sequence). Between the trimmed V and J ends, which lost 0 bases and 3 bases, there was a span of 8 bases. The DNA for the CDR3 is TGCAGTGCTAGAGATCCAGGGCACACTGAAGCTTTCTTT. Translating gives CSARDPGHTEAFF.

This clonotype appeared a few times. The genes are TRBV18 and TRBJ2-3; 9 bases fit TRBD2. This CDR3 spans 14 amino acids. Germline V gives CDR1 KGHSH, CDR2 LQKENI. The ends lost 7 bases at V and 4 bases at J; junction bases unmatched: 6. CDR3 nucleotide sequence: TGTGCCAGCTATGGGACTAGCCGGGCAGATACGCAGTATTTT. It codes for CASYGTSRADTQYF.